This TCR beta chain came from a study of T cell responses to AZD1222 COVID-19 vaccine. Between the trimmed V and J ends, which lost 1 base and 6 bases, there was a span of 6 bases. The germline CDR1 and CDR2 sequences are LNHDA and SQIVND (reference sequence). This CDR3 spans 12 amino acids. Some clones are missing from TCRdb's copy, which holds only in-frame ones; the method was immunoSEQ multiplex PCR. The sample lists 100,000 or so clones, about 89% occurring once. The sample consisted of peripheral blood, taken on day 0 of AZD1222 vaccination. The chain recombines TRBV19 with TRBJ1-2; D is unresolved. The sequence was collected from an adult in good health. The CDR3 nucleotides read TGTGCCAGTAGTATAGCGGGAAATGGCTACACCTTC. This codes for CASSIAGNGYTF.